The following is a T cell receptor (beta chain) sequence with its context. Its antigen is not identified. This sample stems from a study of OX40 agonist ivuxolimab in advanced cancers. On the study more broadly: Ivuxolimab is an agonistic anti-OX40 (CD134) antibody, and patients were treated with it. At 0.01 to 10 mg/kg, ivuxolimab was administered intravenously to patients every 2 weeks. Dose-escalation patients suffered from hepatocellular carcinoma, melanoma, renal cell or head and neck cancer.

This CDR3 region has 17 residues. Trimming removed 11 bases from V and 5 bases from J; junction bases left unmatched: 20. Germline lookup yields CDR1 SEHNR and CDR2 FQNEAQ (reference sequence). General study points: The average count of expanded clones was higher among CD8+ T cells than among CD4+.

Profiling relied on immunoSEQ multiplex PCR, and the TCRdb table lists in-frame clones only, not all of them. The data show 60,000 to 70,000 clones, roughly 84% seen once. The starting material was CD4+ or CD8+ T cells sorted from blood, obtained in a trial of the OX40 agonist ivuxolimab. The chain couples TRBV7-9 to TRBJ2-2; TRBD2 agrees at 7 bases. This clonotype originated in an adult with an advanced solid tumor such as melanoma, head and neck, liver or kidney cancer. Here the CDR3 DNA reads TGTGCCGCTTCTCCAGGAGGCGGGAGAAGAAAAACCGGGGAGCTGTTTTTT. This codes for CAASPGGGRRKTGELFF.